These 15 T cell receptor beta chains came from one sample sequenced in a study of response to subunit inactivated influenza vaccine. TCRdb called the RT-PCR reads again in MiXCR, with one record for every CDR3 protein. In the table there are some 180,000 distinct CDR3 sequences, 7.5% to 10% of which are singletons. Sequenced material: non-naive T cells sorted from PBMCs, taken on the day of vaccination. The source of these receptors is a man aged 45-60 years who received an inactivated influenza vaccine.

This clonotype was seen many times. This chain connects TRBV11-3 to TRBJ2-1, with unresolved D. The CDR3 runs 13 residues. CDR1 and CDR2 from the germline V gene are SGHNT and YENEEA. V lost 0 bases, J lost 4 bases, and 4 bases lay in between. In DNA form, the CDR3 reads TGTGCCAGCAGCTTAGATTCTTACAATGAGCAGTTCTTC. This sequence encodes CASSLDSYNEQFF.

This clonotype has just a few counts. CDR3 residues: CASSTGTGGGDTQYF. The CDR3 region has the DNA TGTGCCAGCAGCACCGGGACCGGAGGTGGAGATACGCAGTATTTT. This chain links TRBV28 with TRBJ2-3; D tentatively fits TRBD1 or TRBD2 (5 bases each). CDR3 length equals 15 residues. The germline gives CDR1 MDHEN, CDR2 SYDVKM. The V end was cut by 6 bases, the J end by 5 bases, with 18 bases between.

The rearrangement links TRBV6-2 or TRBV6-3 to TRBJ2-5; TRBD1 is a possible D gene (6 bases). V gave up 5 bases and J gave up 5 bases, with 18 bases separating them. The length of the CDR3 is 15 residues. CDR1 and CDR2 from the germline V gene are MNHEY and SVGEGT. This chain's CDR3 is CASSAAGQGQETQYF. As DNA, the CDR3 is TGTGCCAGCAGTGCCGCCGGCCAGGGGCAGGAGACCCAGTACTTC.

There are a few counts of this clonotype. V gene TRBV3-1 combines with J gene TRBJ1-1; TRBD1 matches at 8 bases. Germline V lookup: CDR1 LGHDT, CDR2 YNNKEL (reference sequence). The V gene end was trimmed by 6 bases and the J gene end by 4 bases; junction bases not matched to a gene: 19. The CDR3 spans 18 residues. DNA of the CDR3: TGTGCCAGCAGATCTACCGGGACAGGAGTCGGGACCGCCACTGAAGCTTTCTTT. Protein sequence: CASRSTGTGVGTATEAFF.

This clonotype was observed many times. The chain uses TRBV12-3 or TRBV12-4 and TRBJ2-5; 9 bases are a match to TRBD1. With 8 bases clipped from V and 8 bases from J, the junction kept 9 bases outside the gene matches. The CDR3 covers 13 residues. The CDR3 DNA is TGTGCCAGCTTTTCCGGACAGGGGATTACCCAGTACTTC. This encodes CASFSGQGITQYF.

The chain couples TRBV5-4 to TRBJ1-3; 8 positions agree with TRBD1. V gave up 4 bases and J gave up 2 bases; unmatched junction bases: 2. The V gene's germline CDR1 is SGHNT and CDR2 YYREEE (reference sequence). CDR3 length: 14 residues. The CDR3 loop is CASSKQGAGNTIYF. The CDR3 nucleotides are TGTGCCAGCAGCAAACAGGGGGCTGGAAACACCATATATTTT.

This clonotype occurred a few times. As DNA, the CDR3 is TGTGCCAGCAGCTTAGAAAGCGCTAGCGGGGGCTACGAGCAGTACTTC. Amino acid sequence: CASSLESASGGYEQYF. The chain carries TRBV7-6 and TRBJ2-7; the match to TRBD2 covers 10 bases. The CDR3 is 16 residues long. Trimming took 1 base from V and 3 from J; bases not matched to a gene: 6. Germline V gene lookup returns CDR1 SGHVS and CDR2 FNYEAQ.

This clonotype occurred once. A read error may produce the germline difference seen at one junction end. The chain couples TRBV5-1 to TRBJ2-1; TRBD2 aligns across 12 bases. CDR1 is SGHRS, CDR2 YFSETQ, per germline. The CDR3 loop spans 16 amino acids. The CDR3 region has the DNA TGCACCAGCAGCTCCTCTAGCGGGAGGGGAAACAATGAGCAGTTCTTC. This encodes CTSSSSSGRGNNEQFF.

The V call is TRBV4-2, the J call TRBJ1-4; TRBD1 aligns across 12 bases. CDR3 length: 17 amino acids. CDR1 is LGHNA, CDR2 YNFKEQ, per germline. Trimming at V came to 1 base and at J to 7 bases, leaving 7 bases not matched to a gene. CDR3 nucleotide sequence: TGTGCCAGCAGCCAAGCGGCGGGGACAGGGGGCGGTGAAAAACTGTTTTTT. Translation gives CASSQAAGTGGGEKLFF.

The chain joins TRBV2 to TRBJ2-3; weak D call: TRBD1 (5 bases). The CDR3 totals 18 residues. The ends were cut back, 0 bases at V and 2 bases at J, with 18 bases in the middle. CDR1 and CDR2 (germline): SNHLY, FYNNEI. The CDR3 DNA reads as TGTGCCAGCAGTGAAGCCAGTGTTCTCGACAGTCACACAGATACGCAGTATTTT. This encodes CASSEASVLDSHTDTQYF.

This clonotype was found a few times. One end of the junction does not line up with germline, which may come from a read error. The chain couples TRBV12-3 or TRBV12-4 to TRBJ2-1, with a possible D match to TRBD2 (6 bases). This CDR3 spans 14 amino acids. This CDR3 reads CASSRSGEYNRDPF. CDR3 DNA sequence: TGTGCCAGCAGCCGATCGGGGGAATATAACCGGGACCCCTTC.

This clonotype was counted only a few times. V and J are TRBV6-2 or TRBV6-3 and TRBJ1-2; unclear D gene. The CDR3 contains 14 residues. The V and J ends lost 3 bases and 2 bases respectively, with 10 bases between them. Germline CDR1 and CDR2: MNHEY and SVGEGT. In nucleotides, the CDR3 is TGTGCCAGCAGTTATACGACCCAGAACTATGGCTACACCTTC. This encodes CASSYTTQNYGYTF.

The sample holds a few counts of this clonotype. The rearrangement joins TRBV5-1 to TRBJ2-5, with TRBD2 matching 10 bases. CDR3 size: 14 residues. Germline lookup yields CDR1 SGHRS and CDR2 YFSETQ. J gave up 5 bases and V 4 bases, and 5 bases lay outside the gene matches. CDR3 amino acids: CASSPGTSVETQYF. The CDR3 nucleotides read TGCGCCAGCAGCCCTGGGACTAGCGTGGAGACCCAGTACTTC. Variable domain in full (rest from reference TRBV5-1 and TRBJ2-5): KAGVTQTPRYLIKTRGQQVTLSCSPISGHRSVSWYQQTPGQGLQFLFEYFSETQRNKGNFPGRFSGRQFSNSRSEMNVSTLELGDSALYLCASSPGTSVETQYFGPGTRLLVL.

In its sample, this clonotype was seen a few times. J is TRBJ2-5 and V is TRBV7-2; TRBD1 matches at 8 bases. There are 13 residues in the CDR3. Trimming took 6 bases from V and 3 from J; bases not matched to a gene: 3. Germline loops: CDR1 SGHTA, CDR2 FQGNSA. The CDR3 loop reads CASSWTGKETQYF. The CDR3 DNA reads TGTGCCAGCAGTTGGACAGGGAAAGAGACCCAGTACTTC.

The chain combines TRBV11-3 with TRBJ2-7; 9 positions agree with TRBD1. This CDR3 is 14 amino acids long. CDR1 and CDR2 (germline): SGHNT, YENEEA. In DNA, the CDR3 is TGTCCCCAGGGGTGGGACAGGGCTTCCTACGAGCAGTACTTC. It is translated as CPQGWDRASYEQYF.